Following are 8 T cell receptor beta chains from one sample sequenced in a study of blood T cell repertoires in COVID-19. Sequenced by immunoSEQ multiplex PCR; TCRdb stores in-frame clones only, minus some. The repertoire holds 200,000 to 250,000 clones, 84% seen once, with 6.8% in the top ten. Material: PBMCs or T cells enriched from blood (not recorded which). The receptors originated from a woman in her 40s who had recovered from COVID-19.

J is TRBJ2-5 and V is TRBV14; D is unresolved. Germline assignment: CDR1 SGHDN and CDR2 FVKESK. CDR3 length equals 14 residues. Trimming left V 0 bases short and J 5 bases short, with 10 bases between. In DNA, the CDR3 is TGTGCCAGCAGCCAAGATATGGGCAGGGAGACCCAGTACTTC. Translated, it gives CASSQDMGRETQYF.

This chain uses TRBV18 with TRBJ2-3; 11 bases agree with TRBD1. This CDR3 is 17 amino acids long. Looked up from germline, CDR1 is KGHSH and CDR2 is LQKENI. The V segment lost 3 bases and the J segment 1 base; nucleotides outside the gene matches: 6. The CDR3 nucleotides are TGTGCCAGCTCACCGGACAGGGGGCGGGGCGGCACAGATACGCAGTATTTT. Protein sequence: CASSPDRGRGGTDTQYF.

J is TRBJ2-2 and V is TRBV7-9; possibly TRBD1 for D (7 bases). CDR3 size: 18 residues. Germline values: CDR1 SEHNR, CDR2 FQNEAQ (reference sequence). Trimming left V 2 bases short and J 5 bases short, with 21 bases between. In DNA, the CDR3 is TGTGCCAGCAGCTTAAGAGGAGGGGGCGTTACAGGGACCGGGGAGCTGTTTTTT. Translating it yields CASSLRGGGVTGTGELFF. The complete variable domain, with remaining parts taken from reference TRBV7-9 and TRBJ2-2, reads DTGVSQNPRHKITKRGQNVTFRCDPISEHNRLYWYRQTLGQGPEFLTYFQNEAQLEKSRLLSDRFSAERPKGSFSTLEIQRTEQGDSAMYLCASSLRGGGVTGTGELFFGEGSRLTVL.

The chain couples TRBV15 to TRBJ1-3; TRBD1 is a possible D gene (6 bases). CDR3 length equals 15 residues. The V and J ends lost 3 bases and 0 bases respectively, with 9 bases between them. Germline-derived CDR1 and CDR2 are LNHNV and YYDKDF (reference sequence). Here the CDR3 reads CATSRDRISGNTIYF. CDR3 nucleotides: TGTGCCACCAGCAGGGACAGAATCTCTGGAAACACCATATATTTT.

The CDR3 DNA sequence: TGTGCCAGTAGTATGGGAGAACGGTGGGGTGATCAGCCCCAGCATTTT. Translation: CASSMGERWGDQPQHF. The chain recombines TRBV19 with TRBJ1-5; no reliable D call. The CDR3 totals 16 residues. V was trimmed by 3 bases and J by 5 bases, leaving 17 bases between them. CDR1 is LNHDA, CDR2 SQIVND, per germline (reference sequence).

The chain uses TRBV29-1 and TRBJ1-4; 7 bases fit TRBD1. The CDR3 consists of 14 residues. Germline V gene lookup returns CDR1 SQVTM and CDR2 ANQGSEA. Trimming at V came to 4 bases and at J to 7 bases, leaving 9 bases not matched to a gene. The CDR3 protein is CSVGAGTVVEKLFF. As DNA, the CDR3 is TGCAGCGTTGGGGCAGGGACAGTGGTTGAAAAACTGTTTTTT.

The chain employs TRBV15 and TRBJ1-1; D gene ambiguous. V was shortened by 9 bases and J by 5 bases, with 19 bases between the two germline ends. The germline V gene has CDR1 LNHNV and CDR2 YYDKDF (reference sequence). The CDR3 runs 14 residues. The CDR3 sequence: CATSQSQAGTEAFF. In DNA form, the CDR3 reads TGTGCCACGTCCCAGTCCCAGGCCGGAACTGAAGCTTTCTTT.

The chain uses TRBV27 and TRBJ1-6, with no clear D. The germline gives CDR1 MNHEY, CDR2 SMNVEV (reference sequence). Trimming pared 3 bases from V and 6 bases from J, leaving 12 bases between. This CDR3 has 15 amino acids. The CDR3 DNA is TGTGCCAGCAGTTTGTTTAGGGCGGGTAATTCACCCCTCCACTTT. Translating gives CASSLFRAGNSPLHF.